The 17 T cell receptor beta chains reported below all come from one sample, sequenced in a study of beta chain features in type 1 diabetes. Findings and caveats of the study: Type 1 diabetes patients showed a moderate but significant shortening of TCRB CDR3s in all four CD4+ subsets.

Expressed TCRB transcripts were sequenced, since all the RNA that had been isolated was reverse transcribed. Libraries were prepared by immunoSEQ multiplex PCR; TCRdb keeps only in-frame clonotypes and omits some of them. The sample carries about 15,000 clones, about two thirds recorded once. Antigen specificity for these receptors is unknown. The sequencing sample was made of stem cell memory CD4+ T cells from blood. These receptors were collected from a woman between 18 and 29 years old with type 1 diabetes.

The CDR3 region is CASSLVGGTQYF. The CDR3 DNA is TGCGCCAGCAGCTTGGTCGGGGGGACCCAGTACTTC. The J gene is TRBJ2-5, the V gene TRBV5-1, with D possibly TRBD2 on 6 matching bases. From germline, CDR1 is SGHRS and CDR2 YFSETQ. The germline V and J ends were trimmed by 0 bases and 7 bases, with 7 bases remaining between them. The CDR3 spans 12 residues.

This clone occurred a few times. V is TRBV5-1 and J is TRBJ2-3, with D possibly TRBD2 on 6 matching bases. The CDR3 spans 15 residues. V lost 7 bases and J 1 base, leaving 16 bases between the germline ends. Germline lookup yields CDR1 SGHRS and CDR2 YFSETQ. The CDR3 sequence is CASVRRPSGTDTQYF. CDR3 DNA: TGCGCCAGCGTGAGGCGGCCTAGCGGCACAGATACGCAGTATTTT.

The V call is TRBV30, the J call TRBJ2-5; tentatively, D is TRBD1 (7 bases). This CDR3 spans 12 amino acids. Germline loops: CDR1 GTSNPN, CDR2 SVGIG (reference sequence). V gave up 3 bases and J gave up 8 bases, with 13 bases separating them. Here the CDR3 DNA reads TGTGCCTGGAGCAGGGGGGAAGGTACCCAGTACTTC. Translating it yields CAWSRGEGTQYF.

This chain joins TRBV30 and TRBJ1-2; no clear D gene. Germline assignment: CDR1 GTSNPN and CDR2 SVGIG (reference sequence). V shed 1 base and J shed 8 bases, with 14 bases lying between them. The CDR3 runs 13 residues. The CDR3 here is CAWSDFGVVGYTF. The DNA for the CDR3 is TGTGCCTGGAGTGACTTCGGGGTAGTGGGCTACACCTTC. The full variable domain, with the rest looked up from reference TRBV30 and TRBJ1-2, is SQTIHQWPATLVQPVGSPLSLECTVEGTSNPNLYWYRQAAGRGLQLLFYSVGIGQISSEVPQNLSASRPQDRQFILSSKKLLLSDSGFYLCAWSDFGVVGYTFGSGTRLTVV.

This clone was counted a few times. The V and J genes are TRBV4-3 and TRBJ2-5; tentative D call: TRBD2 (5 bases). Per the germline V gene, CDR1 is LGHNA and CDR2 is YSLEER. The CDR3 runs 15 residues. V dropped 0 bases and J dropped 5 bases, with 13 bases sitting between them. The CDR3 is CASSQDRSRRETQYF. In nucleotides, the CDR3 is TGCGCCAGCAGCCAAGATCGGTCTCGGAGGGAGACCCAGTACTTC.

The gene calls are TRBV20-1 and TRBJ2-7; 7 bases align to TRBD2. This CDR3 region has 11 residues. Per the germline V gene, CDR1 is DFQATT and CDR2 is SNEGSKA (reference sequence). The V and J ends lost 7 bases and 3 bases, in that order; junction bases with no gene match: 3. CDR3 DNA sequence: TGCAGTGTCGGACTAGGCTACGAGCAGTACTTC. It translates to CSVGLGYEQYF.

This chain joins TRBV7-2 and TRBJ2-1; 11 bases agree with TRBD1. Germline lookup yields CDR1 SGHTA and CDR2 FQGNSA. CDR3 length equals 15 residues. The ends lost 4 bases at V and 7 bases at J; junction bases unmatched: 6. CDR3 DNA: TGTGCCAGCAGCTCCCCGGACAGGGGGCGTAATGAGCAGTTCTTC. It translates to CASSSPDRGRNEQFF.

There are a few counts of this clone. CDR3 bases: TGCGCCAGCAGCCAAGGCTATTCTCAGGCAGGAAAACTGTTTTTT. It translates to CASSQGYSQAGKLFF. The chain recombines TRBV4-1 with TRBJ1-4, with unresolved D. V gave up 1 base and J gave up 10 bases, with 16 bases separating them. This CDR3 contains 15 residues. The germline CDR1 and CDR2 sequences are MGHRA and YSYEKL.

The gene calls are TRBV18 and TRBJ2-5; 7 positions agree with TRBD1. Judging by the DNA end, TRBJ2-7 fits better; the J call may be wrong. The CDR3 contains 15 residues. Germline values: CDR1 KGHSH, CDR2 LQKENI. The CDR3 region has the DNA TGTGCCAGCTCACCCTTCACCGGGACAGACTACGAGCAGTACTTC. Amino acid sequence: CASSPFTGTDYEQYF.

The V call is TRBV30, the J call TRBJ1-1; a possible D gene is TRBD1 (6 bases). Trimming took off 1 base at V and 5 bases at J, with 14 bases between the two ends. The CDR3 extends over 14 amino acids. Germline values: CDR1 GTSNPN, CDR2 SVGIG (reference sequence). The CDR3 DNA sequence: TGTGCCTGGAGTGCCTTACAGGGAGCGACTGAAGCTTTCTTT. Translating gives CAWSALQGATEAFF.

V is TRBV10-3 and J is TRBJ2-7; TRBD1 matches 11 bases. This CDR3 contains 14 residues. Trimming at V came to 6 bases and at J to 4 bases, leaving 5 bases not matched to a gene. In germline, CDR1 is ENHRY, CDR2 SYGVKD. In DNA form, the CDR3 reads TGTGCCATCAGGTTGGGACAGGGGGGTTACGAGCAGTACTTC. This sequence encodes CAIRLGQGGYEQYF.

V usage is TRBV18 and J usage is TRBJ1-3; no firm D call. With 1 base removed from V and 0 bases from J, the gap between germline ends came to 10 bases. CDR3 size: 16 residues. Germline V gives CDR1 KGHSH, CDR2 LQKENI. CDR3 in DNA: TGTGCCAGCTCACCACTCCCTGGAGACTCTGGAAACACCATATATTTT. Translation gives CASSPLPGDSGNTIYF.

This clone came up a few times. This chain uses TRBV4-3 with TRBJ1-1; D is undetermined. Trimming removed 4 bases from V and 1 base from J, with 19 bases in between. The CDR3 extends over 17 amino acids. Germline CDR1 reads LGHNA; CDR2 reads YSLEER. As DNA, the CDR3 is TGCGCCAGCAGCCTACGAATCCTACACCAGGCGAACACTGAAGCTTTCTTT. Its protein is CASSLRILHQANTEAFF.

The chain employs TRBV7-2 and TRBJ2-7, with TRBD2 matching 8 bases. Germline V gene lookup returns CDR1 SGHTA and CDR2 FQGNSA. The CDR3 loop spans 15 amino acids. Losses at the gene ends were 6 bases for V and 1 base for J; bases not matched to a gene: 8. CDR3 amino acids: CASRGGTRPSYEQYF. The DNA for the CDR3 is TGTGCCAGCAGGGGCGGGACTAGACCTTCCTACGAGCAGTACTTC.

This clone has a single count. DNA of the CDR3: TGCAGCGTCCTAGACGTCAACGTGCAGTTCTTC. Translation gives CSVLDVNVQFF. The chain employs TRBV29-1 and TRBJ2-1; D is unclear. Trimming cost V 6 bases and J 12 bases, with 15 bases left between them. The CDR3 runs to 11 residues. Germline V gene data show CDR1 as SQVTM and CDR2 as ANQGSEA.

The gene calls are TRBV4-3 and TRBJ2-5; D perhaps matches TRBD2 (5 bases). This CDR3 contains 16 residues. In germline, CDR1 is LGHNA, CDR2 YSLEER. V was pared by 1 base and J by 2 bases, with 14 bases between. The CDR3 sequence: CASSQVFATGQETQYF. CDR3 sequence (DNA): TGCGCCAGCAGCCAAGTTTTCGCAACGGGACAAGAGACCCAGTACTTC.

The chain employs TRBV29-1 and TRBJ2-7; tentative D call: TRBD1 (5 bases). Germline values: CDR1 SQVTM, CDR2 ANQGSEA. V was pared by 4 bases and J by 2 bases, with 12 bases between. The CDR3 is 13 residues long. The CDR3 sequence: CSVGHRSTYEQYF. In DNA, the CDR3 is TGCAGCGTTGGTCACAGGTCTACCTACGAGCAGTACTTC.